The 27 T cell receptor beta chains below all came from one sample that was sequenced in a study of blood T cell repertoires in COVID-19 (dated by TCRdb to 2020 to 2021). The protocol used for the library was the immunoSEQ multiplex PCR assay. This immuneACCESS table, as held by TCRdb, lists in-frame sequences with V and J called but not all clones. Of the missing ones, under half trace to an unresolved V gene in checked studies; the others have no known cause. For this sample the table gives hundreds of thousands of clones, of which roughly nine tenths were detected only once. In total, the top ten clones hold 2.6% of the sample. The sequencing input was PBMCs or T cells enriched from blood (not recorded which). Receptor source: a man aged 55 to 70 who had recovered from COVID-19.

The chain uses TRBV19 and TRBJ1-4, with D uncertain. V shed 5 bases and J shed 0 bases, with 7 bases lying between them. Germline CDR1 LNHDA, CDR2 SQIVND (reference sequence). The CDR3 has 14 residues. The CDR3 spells CASSYYATNEKLFF. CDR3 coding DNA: TGTGCCAGTAGTTACTATGCAACTAATGAAAAACTGTTTTTT.

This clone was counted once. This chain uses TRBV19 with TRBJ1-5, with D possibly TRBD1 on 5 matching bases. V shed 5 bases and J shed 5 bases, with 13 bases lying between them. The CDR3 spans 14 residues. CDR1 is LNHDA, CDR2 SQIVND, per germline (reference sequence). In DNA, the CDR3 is TGTGCCAGTAGTTTCGGGGGGGTGGATCAGCCCCAGCATTTT. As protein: CASSFGGVDQPQHF.

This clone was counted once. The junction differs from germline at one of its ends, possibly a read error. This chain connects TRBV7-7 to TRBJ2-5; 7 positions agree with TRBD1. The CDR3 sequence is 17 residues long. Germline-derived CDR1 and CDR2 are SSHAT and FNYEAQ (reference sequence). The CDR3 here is CASSHFPWDSTPGTQYF. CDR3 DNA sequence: TGTGCTAGCAGCCACTTTCCGTGGGACAGCACCCCCGGGACCCAGTACTTC. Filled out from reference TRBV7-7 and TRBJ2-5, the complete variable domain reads GAGVSQSPRYKVTKRGQDVTLRCDPISSHATLYWYQQALGQGPEFLTYFNYEAQPDKSGLPSDRFSAERPEGSISTLTIQRTEQRDSAMYRCASSHFPWDSTPGTQYFGPGTRLLVL.

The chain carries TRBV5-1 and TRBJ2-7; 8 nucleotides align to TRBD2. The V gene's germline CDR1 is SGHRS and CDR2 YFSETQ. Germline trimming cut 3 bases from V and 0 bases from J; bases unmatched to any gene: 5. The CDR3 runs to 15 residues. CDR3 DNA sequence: TGCGCCAGCAGCTCGGCGGGGGGAACCTCCTACGAGCAGTACTTC. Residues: CASSSAGGTSYEQYF.

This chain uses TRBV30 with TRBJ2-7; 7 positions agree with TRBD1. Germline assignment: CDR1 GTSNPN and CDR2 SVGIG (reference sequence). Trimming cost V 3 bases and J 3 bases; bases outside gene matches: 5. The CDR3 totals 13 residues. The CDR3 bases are TGTGCCTGGAGCAGCGACAGGGTCTACGAGCAGTACTTC. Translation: CAWSSDRVYEQYF.

The chain's CDR3 is CASSQGLADTYEQYF. The CDR3 coding sequence is TGTGCCAGCAGCCAAGGACTAGCGGACACCTACGAGCAGTACTTC. The chain joins TRBV28 to TRBJ2-7; 10 bases match TRBD2. The CDR3 totals 15 residues. Germline values: CDR1 MDHEN, CDR2 SYDVKM. V lost 6 bases and J lost 2; bases outside the gene matches: 7.

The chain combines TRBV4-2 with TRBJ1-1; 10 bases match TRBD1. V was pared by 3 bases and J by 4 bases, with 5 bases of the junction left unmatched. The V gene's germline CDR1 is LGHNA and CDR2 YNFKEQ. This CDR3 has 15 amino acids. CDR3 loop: CASSQKDRGPTEAFF. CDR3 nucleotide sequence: TGTGCCAGCAGCCAGAAAGACAGGGGGCCCACTGAAGCTTTCTTT.

The chain's CDR3 is CASSGGTYEQYF. CDR3 DNA sequence: TGTGCCAGCAGCGGGGGGACCTACGAGCAGTACTTC. This chain joins TRBV11-1 and TRBJ2-7, with D tentatively TRBD2 (6 bases). Per the germline V gene, CDR1 is SGHAT and CDR2 is FQDESV (reference sequence). The CDR3 covers 12 residues. V was cut by 5 bases and J by 2 bases, with 7 bases left in between.

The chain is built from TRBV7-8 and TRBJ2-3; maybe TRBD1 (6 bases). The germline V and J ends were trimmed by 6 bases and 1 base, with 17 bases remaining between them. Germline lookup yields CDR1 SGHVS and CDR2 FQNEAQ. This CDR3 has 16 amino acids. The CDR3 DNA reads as TGTGCCAGCAGTACACGCAGGGGATCGGGCACAGATACGCAGTATTTT. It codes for CASSTRRGSGTDTQYF.

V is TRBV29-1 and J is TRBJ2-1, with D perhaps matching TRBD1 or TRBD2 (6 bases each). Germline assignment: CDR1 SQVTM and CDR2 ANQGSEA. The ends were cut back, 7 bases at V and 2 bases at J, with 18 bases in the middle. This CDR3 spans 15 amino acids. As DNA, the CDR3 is TGCAGCGGGGGGGCCGACTCGCTAACCTACAATGAGCAGTTCTTC. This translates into CSGGADSLTYNEQFF.

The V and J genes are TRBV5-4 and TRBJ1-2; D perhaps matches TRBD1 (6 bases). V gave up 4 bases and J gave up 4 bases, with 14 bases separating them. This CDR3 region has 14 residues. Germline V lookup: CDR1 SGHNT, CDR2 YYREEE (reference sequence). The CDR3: CASSAQGQLYGYTF. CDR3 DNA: TGTGCCAGCAGCGCGCAAGGACAGCTCTATGGCTACACCTTC.

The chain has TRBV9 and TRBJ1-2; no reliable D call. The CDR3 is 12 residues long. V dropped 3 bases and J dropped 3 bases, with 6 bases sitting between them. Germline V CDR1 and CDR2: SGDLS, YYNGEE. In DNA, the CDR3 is TGTGCCAGCAGCGACCGGTACTATGGCTACACCTTC. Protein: CASSDRYYGYTF. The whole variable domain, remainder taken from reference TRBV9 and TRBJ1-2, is DSGVTQTPKHLITATGQRVTLRCSPRSGDLSVYWYQQSLDQGLQFLIQYYNGEERAKGNILERFSAQQFPDLHSELNLSSLELGDSALYFCASSDRYYGYTFGSGTRLTVV.

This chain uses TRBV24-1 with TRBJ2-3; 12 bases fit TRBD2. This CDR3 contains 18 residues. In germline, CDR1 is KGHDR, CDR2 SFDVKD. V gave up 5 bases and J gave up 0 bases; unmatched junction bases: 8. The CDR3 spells CATSALRGLAGSTDTQYF. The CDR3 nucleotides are TGTGCCACCAGTGCCCTCCGGGGACTAGCGGGTAGCACAGATACGCAGTATTTT.

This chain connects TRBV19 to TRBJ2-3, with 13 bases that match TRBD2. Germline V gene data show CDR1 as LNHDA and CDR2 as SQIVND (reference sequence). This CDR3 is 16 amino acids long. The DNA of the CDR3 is TGTGCTACCGAGCAACTAGCGGGAGGGCCTTCAGATACGCAGTATTTT. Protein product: CATEQLAGGPSDTQYF.

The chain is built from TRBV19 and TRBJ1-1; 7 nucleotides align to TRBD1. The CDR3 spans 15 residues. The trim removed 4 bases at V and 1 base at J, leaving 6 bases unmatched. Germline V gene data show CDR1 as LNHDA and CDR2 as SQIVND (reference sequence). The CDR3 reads CASSNRQGWNTEAFF. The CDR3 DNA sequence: TGTGCCAGTAGTAATCGACAGGGTTGGAACACTGAAGCTTTCTTT.

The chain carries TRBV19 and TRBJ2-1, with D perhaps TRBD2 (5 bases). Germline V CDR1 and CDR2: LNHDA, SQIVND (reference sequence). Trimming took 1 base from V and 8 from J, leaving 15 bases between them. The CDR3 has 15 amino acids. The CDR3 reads CASSIGGDGRYEQFF. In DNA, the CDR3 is TGTGCCAGTAGTATAGGGGGAGATGGTAGGTATGAGCAGTTCTTC. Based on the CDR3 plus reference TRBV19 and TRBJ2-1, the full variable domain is DGGITQSPKYLFRKEGQNVTLSCEQNLNHDAMYWYRQDPGQGLRLIYYSQIVNDFQKGDIAEGYSVSREKKESFPLTVTSAQKNPTAFYLCASSIGGDGRYEQFFGPGTRLTVL.

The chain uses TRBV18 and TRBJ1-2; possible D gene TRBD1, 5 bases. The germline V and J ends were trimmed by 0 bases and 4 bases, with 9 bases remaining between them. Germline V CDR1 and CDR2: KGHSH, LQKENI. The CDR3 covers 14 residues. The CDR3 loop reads CASSPPGPIYGYTF. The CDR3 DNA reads TGTGCCAGCTCACCACCGGGGCCGATCTATGGCTACACCTTC.

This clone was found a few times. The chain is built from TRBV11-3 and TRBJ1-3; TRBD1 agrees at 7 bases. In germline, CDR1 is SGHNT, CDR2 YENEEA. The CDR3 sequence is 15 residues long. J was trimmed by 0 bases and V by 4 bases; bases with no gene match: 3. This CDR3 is CASSSGQASGNTIYF. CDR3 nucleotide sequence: TGTGCCAGCAGCTCCGGACAGGCCTCTGGAAACACCATATATTTT.

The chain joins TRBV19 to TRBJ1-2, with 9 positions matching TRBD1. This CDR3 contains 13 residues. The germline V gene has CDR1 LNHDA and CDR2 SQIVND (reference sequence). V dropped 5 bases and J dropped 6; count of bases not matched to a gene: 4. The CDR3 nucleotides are TGTGCCAGTAGTGAAAGGACAGGGGATGGCTACACCTTC. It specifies CASSERTGDGYTF.

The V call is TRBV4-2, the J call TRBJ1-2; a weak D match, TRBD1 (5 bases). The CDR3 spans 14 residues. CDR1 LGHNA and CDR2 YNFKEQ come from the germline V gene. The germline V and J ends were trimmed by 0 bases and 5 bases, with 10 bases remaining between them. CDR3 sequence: CASSQDSQEYGYTF. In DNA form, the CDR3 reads TGTGCCAGCAGCCAAGATTCACAGGAATATGGCTACACCTTC.

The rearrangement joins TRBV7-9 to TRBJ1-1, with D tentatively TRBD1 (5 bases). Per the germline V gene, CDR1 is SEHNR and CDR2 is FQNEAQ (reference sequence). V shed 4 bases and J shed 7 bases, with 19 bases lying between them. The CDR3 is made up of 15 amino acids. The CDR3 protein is CASSSAQGSGLEAFF. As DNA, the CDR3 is TGTGCCAGCAGCTCGGCGCAGGGTTCGGGACTTGAAGCTTTCTTT.

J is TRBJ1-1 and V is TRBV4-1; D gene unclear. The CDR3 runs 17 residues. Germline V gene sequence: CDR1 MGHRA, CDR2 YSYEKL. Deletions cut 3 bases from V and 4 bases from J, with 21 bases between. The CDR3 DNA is TGCGCCAGCAGCCACAACCCCCTCCCGATCCCAGTCACTGAAGCTTTCTTT. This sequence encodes CASSHNPLPIPVTEAFF.

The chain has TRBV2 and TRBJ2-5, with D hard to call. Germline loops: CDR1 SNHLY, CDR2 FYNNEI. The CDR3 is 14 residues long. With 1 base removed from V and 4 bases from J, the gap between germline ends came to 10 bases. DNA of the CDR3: TGTGCCAGCAGTGAAGTTTACCCGGGAGAGACCCAGTACTTC. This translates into CASSEVYPGETQYF.

CDR3 nucleotides: TGTGCCAGCAAATACAGGGAGACAGGTCAGCCCCAGCATTTT. Translating gives CASKYRETGQPQHF. This chain uses TRBV2 with TRBJ1-5, with D possibly matching TRBD1 (6 bases). V was shortened by 7 bases and J by 6 bases, with 16 bases between the two germline ends. Germline V lookup: CDR1 SNHLY, CDR2 FYNNEI. The CDR3 is 14 residues long.

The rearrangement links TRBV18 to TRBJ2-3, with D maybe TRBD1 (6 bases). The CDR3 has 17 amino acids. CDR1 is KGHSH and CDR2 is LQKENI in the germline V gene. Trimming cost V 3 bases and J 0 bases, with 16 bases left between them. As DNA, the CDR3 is TGTGCCAGCTCACCGGAGGCAGGGGCTAGGAGCACAGATACGCAGTATTTT. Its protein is CASSPEAGARSTDTQYF.

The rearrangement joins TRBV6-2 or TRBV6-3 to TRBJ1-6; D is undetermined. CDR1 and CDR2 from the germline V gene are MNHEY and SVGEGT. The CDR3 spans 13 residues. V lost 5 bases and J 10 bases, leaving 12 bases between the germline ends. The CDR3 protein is CASSHTVQSPLHF. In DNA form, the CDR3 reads TGTGCCAGCAGTCACACGGTACAGTCACCCCTCCACTTT.

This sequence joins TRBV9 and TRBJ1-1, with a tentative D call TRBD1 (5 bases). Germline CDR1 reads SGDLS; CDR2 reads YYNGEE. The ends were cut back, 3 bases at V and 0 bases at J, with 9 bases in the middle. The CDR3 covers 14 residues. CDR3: CASSGGLLNTEAFF. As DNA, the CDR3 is TGTGCCAGCAGCGGGGGACTGCTGAACACTGAAGCTTTCTTT.